This entry lists 14 T cell receptor beta chains sequenced from one sample in a study of CD8+ T cells in alopecia areata (dated by TCRdb to 2017 to 2018). The time point label corresponds to: 24 weeks on oral tofacitinib. The sample's treatment or condition label, decoded: oral pan-JAK inhibitor, 5-10 mg twice daily. Preparation of the library involved the immunoSEQ multiplex PCR assay. For TCR sequencing, RNA was extracted from every sample and reverse transcribed into cDNA to serve as template. TCRdb took this table from immuneACCESS and kept in-frame rearrangements with V and J called. Such tables lack part of the clones; where checked against another copy, unresolved V genes explain under half of the gap, and the rest is unexplained. Present in this sample are approximately 280,000 clones, roughly 60% of which were seen just once. Of the sample, about 1.8% falls within the top ten clones. The sequenced sample was CD4+ T cells sorted from blood, obtained at week 24, from a patient treated with tofacitinib. These TCRs come from a human donor with alopecia areata.

The rearrangement links TRBV29-1 to TRBJ1-4, with D possibly matching TRBD1 (5 bases). Germline CDR1 is SQVTM and CDR2 is ANQGSEA. The length of the CDR3 is 11 residues. As DNA, the CDR3 is TGCATTGGGACCTTGGGGGAAAAACTGTTTTTT. It is translated as CIGTLGEKLFF. Full variable domain (outside the CDR3, taken from reference TRBV29-1 and TRBJ1-4): SAVISQKPSRDICQRGTSLTIQCQVDSQVTMMFWYRQQPGQSLTLIATANQGSEATYESGFVIDKFPISRPNLTFSTLTVSNMSPEDSSIYLCIGTLGEKLFFGSGTQLSVL.

This clone turned up a few times. The CDR3 DNA reads TGCAGCGCCTCGACTAGCGGGGGGGCGAATACGCAGTATTTT. Translating it yields CSASTSGGANTQYF. The chain is built from TRBV29-1 and TRBJ2-3; 14 positions agree with TRBD2. Unmatched junction bases numbered 7, after V lost 7 bases and J lost 7 bases. Germline loops: CDR1 SQVTM, CDR2 ANQGSEA. The CDR3 has 14 amino acids.

The genes are TRBV23-1 and TRBJ2-3, with D hard to call. TRBV23-1 is assigned to the ORF class and has an uncertain function. This CDR3 spans 14 amino acids. The V end was cut by 4 bases, the J end by 4 bases, with 12 bases between. CDR3 protein: CASSRQSNADTQYF. The CDR3 DNA is TGCGCCAGCAGTCGGCAGAGTAATGCAGATACGCAGTATTTT.

The V gene is TRBV2, the J gene TRBJ2-1; 11 bases match TRBD1. The CDR3 length is 13 residues. V dropped 8 bases and J dropped 6; count of bases not matched to a gene: 3. Germline lookup yields CDR1 SNHLY and CDR2 FYNNEI. CDR3 sequence: CASGQGATNEQFF. DNA of the CDR3: TGTGCCAGCGGACAGGGGGCAACCAATGAGCAGTTCTTC.

The rearrangement uses TRBV30 and TRBJ1-2; D remains unclear. This CDR3 spans 13 amino acids. V was shortened by 1 base and J by 2 bases, with 8 bases between the two germline ends. The germline CDR1 and CDR2 sequences are GTSNPN and SVGIG (reference sequence). CDR3 region: CAWSEAPNYGYTF. The CDR3 nucleotides read TGTGCCTGGAGTGAGGCGCCAAACTATGGCTACACCTTC.

The rearrangement uses TRBV5-1 and TRBJ1-1; 7 nucleotides match TRBD1. Unmatched junction bases numbered 7, after V lost 0 bases and J lost 8 bases. This CDR3 has 14 residues. Germline V gene lookup returns CDR1 SGHRS and CDR2 YFSETQ. As DNA, the CDR3 is TGCGCCAGCAGCTTGGAACAGGGGCTTAGAGAAGCTTTCTTT. Its protein is CASSLEQGLREAFF.

In its sample, this clone was seen a few times. One end of the junction varies from germline; a read error may be responsible. The chain uses TRBV4-1 and TRBJ2-7; no firm D call. The CDR3 spans 13 residues. CDR1 and CDR2 from the germline V gene are MGHRA and YSYEKL. CDR3 amino acids: CASSQDRKGLQDF. The CDR3 bases are TGCGCCAGCAGCCAAGATAGGAAGGGCCTTCAGGACTTC.

The V gene is TRBV10-3, the J gene TRBJ2-2; no clear D gene. The CDR3 is 15 residues long. The germline V gene encodes CDR1 ENHRY and CDR2 SYGVKD. The V gene lost 6 bases and the J gene lost 1 base, with 12 bases spanning the gap. CDR3 bases: TGTGCCATCAGGGAAAGGACCGAGAACACCGGGGAGCTGTTTTTT. Translated: CAIRERTENTGELFF.

The chain has TRBV30 and TRBJ2-3; TRBD2 aligns across 10 bases. The CDR3 has 14 amino acids. The germline gives CDR1 GTSNPN, CDR2 SVGIG (reference sequence). Trimming at V came to 0 bases and at J to 14 bases, leaving 11 bases not matched to a gene. The CDR3 coding sequence is TGTGCCTGGAGTGTAAAGCGGGGGGGCTTCATTCGGTATTTT. Protein sequence: CAWSVKRGGFIRYF.

This chain uses TRBV7-2 with TRBJ2-1; 9 bases agree with TRBD1. The CDR3 contains 15 residues. V dropped 5 bases and J dropped 5; count of bases not matched to a gene: 7. Per germline, CDR1 SGHTA and CDR2 FQGNSA. The CDR3: CASSTDRGSNNEQFF. The CDR3 nucleotides read TGTGCCAGCAGCACCGACAGGGGGTCTAACAATGAGCAGTTCTTC.

The chain carries TRBV5-6 and TRBJ2-3; a weak D match, TRBD1 (6 bases). The V end lost 10 bases, the J end lost 1 base, and 13 bases lay between the germline ends. The CDR3 has 13 residues. Germline loops: CDR1 SGHDT, CDR2 YYEEEE. The CDR3 loop is CASDRSGTDTQYF. The CDR3 DNA follows: TGTGCCTCTGACAGGTCTGGCACAGATACGCAGTATTTT.

This clone was recorded a few times. The CDR3 bases are TGTGCCAGCAGCAAGGGACTAGTGACTACAGATACGCAGTATTTT. It translates to CASSKGLVTTDTQYF. The V and J genes are TRBV14 and TRBJ2-3, with 8 bases fitting TRBD2. Germline V gene lookup returns CDR1 SGHDN and CDR2 FVKESK. This CDR3 is 15 amino acids long. Losses at the gene ends were 5 bases for V and 3 bases for J; bases not matched to a gene: 7.

Notes on this clone: The junction departs from germline at one end; a sequencing error may be responsible. The chain uses TRBV7-2 and TRBJ2-7; a weak D match, TRBD1 (6 bases). CDR1 and CDR2 (germline): SGHTA, FQGNSA. The CDR3 contains 15 residues. The CDR3 loop is CASSQVTGANRAVNF. For the CDR3, the DNA is TGTGCCAGCAGCCAGGTGACAGGAGCCAACCGAGCAGTAAACTTC.

As for this clone: Other DNA variants within this sample encode the same CDR3. The V gene is TRBV29-1, the J gene TRBJ1-5, with unresolved D. V lost 4 bases, J lost 4 bases, and 8 bases lay in between. The CDR3 has 12 amino acids. Per germline, CDR1 SQVTM and CDR2 ANQGSEA. The CDR3 DNA is TGCAGCGTTGGGACGGGGAATCAGCCCCAGCATTTT. Translation gives CSVGTGNQPQHF.